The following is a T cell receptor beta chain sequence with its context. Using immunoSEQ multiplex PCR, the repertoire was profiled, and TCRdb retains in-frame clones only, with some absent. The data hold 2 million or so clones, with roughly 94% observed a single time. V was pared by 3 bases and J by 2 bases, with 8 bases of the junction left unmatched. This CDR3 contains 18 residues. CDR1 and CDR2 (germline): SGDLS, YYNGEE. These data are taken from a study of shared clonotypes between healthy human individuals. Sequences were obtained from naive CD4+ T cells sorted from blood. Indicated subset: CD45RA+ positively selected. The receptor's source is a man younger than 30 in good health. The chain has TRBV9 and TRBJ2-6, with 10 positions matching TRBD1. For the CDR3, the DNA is TGTGCCAGCAGCGGACGAGGGACAGGGGAAACTGGGGCCAACGTCCTGACTTTC. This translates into CASSGRGTGETGANVLTF.